Below, 29 T cell receptor beta chains from the same sample are listed, as sequenced in a study of T cell changes during pregnancy in multiple sclerosis (dated by TCRdb to 2018 to 2020). Libraries were built with the immunoSEQ multiplex PCR assay. TCRdb mirrors the immuneACCESS table, restricted to in-frame sequences. Some clones are absent from its copies; in checked studies, under half trace to an unresolved V gene, and the reason for the others is unknown. For this sample there are about 76,000 clones; roughly 92% appear just once. Approximately 3.3% of the sample goes to the ten largest clones. The material was peripheral blood, obtained after pregnancy. These TCRs come from a female donor in good health, enrolled as a control in a pregnancy study.

The V call is TRBV7-2, the J call TRBJ2-1; D may be TRBD1 (7 bases). The CDR3 has 14 residues. Germline V gene sequence: CDR1 SGHTA, CDR2 FQGNSA. Trimming shortened V by 3 bases and J by 6 bases, and 12 bases separated the two germline ends. The CDR3 DNA sequence: TGTGCCAGCAGCTTCCAGGGGGGTGTCAATGAGCAGTTCTTC. Residues: CASSFQGGVNEQFF.

This rearrangement joins TRBV27 to TRBJ1-2; 7 bases are shared with TRBD1. V shed 6 bases and J 8 bases; nucleotides not matched to a gene: 18. Germline V CDR1 and CDR2: MNHEY, SMNVEV (reference sequence). The CDR3 has 16 amino acids. The CDR3 spells CASRPPPGKGQRGYTF. CDR3 coding DNA: TGTGCCAGCAGACCCCCCCCCGGAAAGGGACAGCGGGGCTACACCTTC.

V is TRBV6-1 and J is TRBJ1-3; D is ambiguous. V was trimmed by 2 bases and J by 8 bases, leaving 10 bases between them. Germline V gene sequence: CDR1 MNHNS, CDR2 SASEGT. The CDR3 totals 13 residues. CDR3 sequence (DNA): TGTGCCAGCAGTGAATATATACCGGACACCATATATTTT. Its protein product is CASSEYIPDTIYF.

The gene calls are TRBV25-1 and TRBJ2-1; the match to TRBD2 covers 7 bases. The CDR3 loop spans 14 amino acids. In germline, CDR1 is MGHDK, CDR2 SYGVNS. J lost 8 bases, V lost 5 bases, and 9 bases had no gene match. CDR3 residues: CASSPHRGEYEQFF. CDR3 DNA: TGTGCCAGCAGTCCCCACCGGGGGGAATATGAGCAGTTCTTC.

In its sample, this clone was seen once. The chain employs TRBV6-5 and TRBJ1-5; TRBD1 matches at 10 bases. CDR3 size: 14 residues. In germline, CDR1 is MNHEY, CDR2 SVGAGI. The V and J ends lost 6 bases and 6 bases, in that order; junction bases with no gene match: 5. CDR3 DNA sequence: TGTGCCAGCAGAATGGACAGGGGGTTTCAGCCCCAGCATTTT. It translates to CASRMDRGFQPQHF.

This rearrangement joins TRBV6-1 to TRBJ1-5; the match to TRBD1 covers 8 bases. The V gene's germline CDR1 is MNHNS and CDR2 SASEGT. The CDR3 length is 19 residues. V lost 4 bases to trimming and J lost 2 bases; unmatched junction nucleotides: 16. DNA of the CDR3: TGTGCCAGCAGTGCAACTTTATACCAGGGGGCTGTGGGCAATCAGCCCCAGCATTTT. It translates to CASSATLYQGAVGNQPQHF.

V is TRBV5-4 and J is TRBJ2-1, with a weak D call TRBD2 (6 bases). The CDR3 length is 14 residues. With 2 bases removed from V and 7 bases from J, the gap between germline ends came to 13 bases. Germline V CDR1 and CDR2: SGHNT, YYREEE (reference sequence). CDR3 DNA: TGTGCCAGCAGCTTAGCGGGTCCGGGGAATGAGCAGTTCTTC. Translation: CASSLAGPGNEQFF.

This clone appeared once. This rearrangement joins TRBV5-5 to TRBJ1-4; TRBD1 agrees at 11 bases. V shed 3 bases and J 8 bases; nucleotides not matched to a gene: 3. CDR1 is SGHKS and CDR2 is YYEKEE in the germline V gene (reference sequence). The CDR3 length is 14 residues. The CDR3 region is CASSWTGGGEKLFF. The CDR3 DNA is TGTGCCAGCAGCTGGACAGGGGGCGGCGAAAAACTGTTTTTT.

The rearrangement joins TRBV19 to TRBJ1-3; D may be TRBD1 (6 bases). The CDR3 consists of 15 residues. Per the germline V gene, CDR1 is LNHDA and CDR2 is SQIVND (reference sequence). V was shortened by 4 bases and J by 2 bases, with 12 bases between the two germline ends. The CDR3 sequence: CASSTEQGAGNTIYF. The CDR3 DNA is TGTGCCAGTAGTACCGAACAGGGAGCTGGAAACACCATATATTTT.

V usage is TRBV27 and J usage is TRBJ2-7, with D possibly being TRBD2 (5 bases). The CDR3 has 15 amino acids. V was trimmed by 4 bases and J by 6 bases, leaving 19 bases between them. CDR1 is MNHEY, CDR2 SMNVEV, per germline (reference sequence). DNA for the CDR3: TGTGCCAGCAGTTCCCTCCCTAGCCGGCGTGTCGAGCAGTACTTC. Protein product: CASSSLPSRRVEQYF.

This rearrangement joins TRBV28 to TRBJ1-5; D unclear. CDR3 length equals 12 residues. V lost 10 bases and J lost 5, with 12 bases in between. Germline assignment: CDR1 MDHEN and CDR2 SYDVKM. CDR3 in DNA: TGTGCCATCCAGGATCAGCATCAGCCCCAGCATTTT. Amino acids: CAIQDQHQPQHF.

The chain employs TRBV5-1 and TRBJ1-3, with D perhaps TRBD1 (6 bases). CDR3 size: 15 residues. From germline, CDR1 is SGHRS and CDR2 YFSETQ. V was trimmed by 4 bases and J by 0 bases, leaving 11 bases between them. The CDR3 nucleotides are TGCGCCAGCAGCCCCGGGGACACCTCTGGAAACACCATATATTTT. Residues: CASSPGDTSGNTIYF. Together with reference TRBV5-1 and TRBJ1-3, the CDR3 gives the full variable domain: KAGVTQTPRYLIKTRGQQVTLSCSPISGHRSVSWYQQTPGQGLQFLFEYFSETQRNKGNFPGRFSGRQFSNSRSEMNVSTLELGDSALYLCASSPGDTSGNTIYFGEGSWLTVV.

This chain joins TRBV6-5 and TRBJ2-1; a possible D gene is TRBD2 (6 bases). V gave up 0 bases and J gave up 9 bases, with 15 bases separating them. The CDR3 extends over 15 amino acids. Germline CDR1 is MNHEY and CDR2 is SVGAGI. The DNA for the CDR3 is TGTGCCAGCAGTTACTCGACCGCAGGGAGGAGTGAGCAGTTCTTC. Protein sequence: CASSYSTAGRSEQFF.

V is TRBV7-9 and J is TRBJ1-2, with 11 bases that match TRBD1. This CDR3 comprises 13 residues. Germline V gene data show CDR1 as SEHNR and CDR2 as FQNEAQ (reference sequence). V lost 5 bases to trimming and J lost 8 bases; unmatched junction nucleotides: 4. Here the CDR3 DNA reads TGTGCCAGCAGCCCCCGGACAGGGGGCGGCTACACCTTC. Translation gives CASSPRTGGGYTF.

Here the CDR3 reads CASSPTGGDTEAFF. The CDR3 nucleotides read TGTGCCAGCTCCCCTACGGGGGGAGATACTGAAGCTTTCTTT. J is TRBJ1-1 and V is TRBV6-1; perhaps TRBD1 as D (5 bases). V dropped 8 bases and J dropped 5 bases, with 18 bases sitting between them. Germline lookup yields CDR1 MNHNS and CDR2 SASEGT. This CDR3 contains 14 residues.

This CDR3 is CASSDSGELFF. DNA for the CDR3: TGTGCCAGCAGCGACTCCGGGGAGCTGTTTTTT. V is TRBV27 and J is TRBJ2-2; D is undetermined. The V end was cut by 6 bases, the J end by 6 bases, with 5 bases between. This CDR3 has 11 residues. Germline CDR1 and CDR2: MNHEY and SMNVEV (reference sequence).

Only one count was recorded for this clone. The chain recombines TRBV7-8 with TRBJ2-2; D unclear. CDR3 size: 13 residues. Germline V CDR1 and CDR2: SGHVS, FQNEAQ. Trimming shortened V by 5 bases and J by 1 base, and 5 bases separated the two germline ends. CDR3 nucleotide sequence: TGTGCCAGCAGCCTTTGGAACACCGGGGAGCTGTTTTTT. Protein sequence: CASSLWNTGELFF. Full variable domain (outside the CDR3, taken from reference TRBV7-8 and TRBJ2-2): GAGVSQSPRYKVAKRGQDVALRCDPISGHVSLFWYQQALGQGPEFLTYFQNEAQLDKSGLPSDRFFAERPEGSVSTLKIQRTQQEDSAVYLCASSLWNTGELFFGEGSRLTVL.

The chain combines TRBV2 with TRBJ2-3; D may be TRBD2 (5 bases). V was trimmed by 2 bases and J by 6 bases, leaving 9 bases between them. The CDR3 totals 13 residues. The germline V gene encodes CDR1 SNHLY and CDR2 FYNNEI. The DNA of the CDR3 is TGTGCCAGCAGTGAATTGGGGAGCGATACGCAGTATTTT. Translating gives CASSELGSDTQYF.

The chain is built from TRBV6-5 and TRBJ2-1; tentatively, D is TRBD1 (6 bases). V lost 0 bases and J lost 8, with 17 bases in between. This CDR3 has 16 amino acids. Looked up from germline, CDR1 is MNHEY and CDR2 is SVGAGI. The CDR3: CASSYSTGLTFHEQFF. CDR3 nucleotides: TGTGCCAGCAGTTACTCAACAGGGCTTACCTTCCATGAGCAGTTCTTC.

The chain recombines TRBV5-1 with TRBJ2-7; 7 bases agree with TRBD2. Germline CDR1 is SGHRS and CDR2 is YFSETQ. This CDR3 region has 19 residues. The trim removed 3 bases at V and 1 base at J, leaving 19 bases unmatched. This CDR3 is CASSSSEARSGVGSYEQYF. CDR3 nucleotides: TGCGCCAGCAGCTCGTCCGAGGCGAGAAGCGGGGTGGGTTCCTACGAGCAGTACTTC.

The V call is TRBV7-9, the J call TRBJ2-5; TRBD2 agrees at 7 bases. CDR1 is SEHNR and CDR2 is FQNEAQ in the germline V gene (reference sequence). With 4 bases clipped from V and 3 bases from J, the junction kept 5 bases outside the gene matches. The CDR3 contains 14 residues. The CDR3 region has the DNA TGTGCCAGCAGCTCCCCGGGAGGCAAAGAGACCCAGTACTTC. Translating gives CASSSPGGKETQYF.

The J gene is TRBJ2-1, the V gene TRBV29-1, with no clear D. V was shortened by 6 bases and J by 8 bases, with 8 bases between the two germline ends. The CDR3 runs 10 residues. Germline CDR1 reads SQVTM; CDR2 reads ANQGSEA. The CDR3 bases are TGCAGCGTGAGCCTTGATGAGCAGTTCTTC. Protein sequence: CSVSLDEQFF.

The chain carries TRBV28 and TRBJ2-1; D not certain. V shed 1 base and J shed 0 bases, with 10 bases lying between them. Germline-derived CDR1 and CDR2 are MDHEN and SYDVKM. The CDR3 consists of 16 residues. The CDR3 bases are TGTGCCAGCAGTTTATCGGCAGGAAGCTCCTACAATGAGCAGTTCTTC. This sequence encodes CASSLSAGSSYNEQFF.

V is TRBV6-1 and J is TRBJ1-4; 8 bases agree with TRBD1. The CDR3 is 15 residues long. Germline-derived CDR1 and CDR2 are MNHNS and SASEGT. V lost 2 bases and J lost 6; bases outside the gene matches: 5. This chain's CDR3 is CASSERSGGDEKLFF. The CDR3 DNA reads TGTGCCAGCAGTGAAAGGTCAGGGGGCGATGAAAAACTGTTTTTT.

This clone has more than one count but fewer than ten. The rearrangement uses TRBV6-1 and TRBJ1-2; 12 bases map to TRBD1. CDR3 size: 16 residues. From germline, CDR1 is MNHNS and CDR2 SASEGT. J gave up 6 bases and V 3 bases, and 8 bases lay outside the gene matches. The CDR3 DNA follows: TGTGCCAGCAGTGAGGACGCCGGGACAGGGGGCCATGGCTACACCTTC. Protein sequence: CASSEDAGTGGHGYTF.

The chain carries TRBV5-8 and TRBJ2-1, with 9 bases that match TRBD1. The J segment lost 3 bases and the V segment lost 7 bases, leaving 5 bases of the junction unmatched. Germline V gene lookup returns CDR1 SGHTS and CDR2 YDEGEE. The CDR3 totals 14 residues. The CDR3 region is CASHPGQGYNEQFF. The CDR3 region has the DNA TGTGCCAGCCACCCGGGACAGGGCTACAATGAGCAGTTCTTC.

V usage is TRBV7-2 and J usage is TRBJ2-5; D possibly corresponds to TRBD2 (6 bases). The CDR3 is made up of 14 amino acids. CDR1 and CDR2 (germline): SGHTA, FQGNSA. The ends were cut back, 1 base at V and 5 bases at J, with 11 bases in the middle. Here the CDR3 reads CASSLVGGQETQYF. The CDR3 region has the DNA TGTGCCAGCAGCTTAGTCGGGGGTCAGGAGACCCAGTACTTC.

This rearrangement joins TRBV11-2 to TRBJ1-4, with D hard to call. Germline values: CDR1 SGHAT, CDR2 FQNNGV. The V end was cut by 1 base, the J end by 0 bases, with 9 bases between. CDR3 size: 16 residues. The CDR3 sequence: CASSLGAQPTNEKLFF. CDR3 nucleotides: TGTGCCAGCAGCTTAGGGGCTCAGCCAACTAATGAAAAACTGTTTTTT.

The CDR3 here is CASSPGHSTTNEKLFF. CDR3 nucleotides: TGTGCCAGCAGCCCTGGACACTCGACAACTAATGAAAAACTGTTTTTT. The chain uses TRBV5-4 and TRBJ1-4, with a weak D call TRBD1 (5 bases). This CDR3 has 16 residues. V lost 4 bases and J 0 bases, leaving 13 bases between the germline ends. The V gene's germline CDR1 is SGHNT and CDR2 YYREEE (reference sequence).